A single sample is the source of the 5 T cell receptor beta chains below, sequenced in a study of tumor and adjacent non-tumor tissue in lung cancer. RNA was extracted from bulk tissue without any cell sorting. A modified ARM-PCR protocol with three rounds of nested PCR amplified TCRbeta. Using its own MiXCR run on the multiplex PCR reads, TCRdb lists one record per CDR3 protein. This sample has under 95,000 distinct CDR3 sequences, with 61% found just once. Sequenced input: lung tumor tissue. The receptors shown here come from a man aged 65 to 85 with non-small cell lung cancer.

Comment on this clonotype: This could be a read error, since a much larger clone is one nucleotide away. The CDR3 coding sequence is TGTGCCATCAGCTTAGAGACAAACAGCTACAATGAGCAGTTCTTC. Its translation is CAISLETNSYNEQFF. The V gene is TRBV7-8, the J gene TRBJ2-1; no definite D call. This CDR3 comprises 15 residues. Looked up from germline, CDR1 is SGHVS and CDR2 is FQNEAQ.

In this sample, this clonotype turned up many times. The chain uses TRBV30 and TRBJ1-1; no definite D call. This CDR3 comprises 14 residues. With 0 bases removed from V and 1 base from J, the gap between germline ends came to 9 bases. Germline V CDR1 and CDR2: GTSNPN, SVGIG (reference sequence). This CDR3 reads CAWSVHTRNTEAFF. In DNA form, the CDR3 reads TGTGCCTGGAGTGTACACACAAGGAACACTGAAGCTTTCTTT.

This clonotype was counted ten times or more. The CDR3 sequence: CASSQVGLAGADTGELFF. The CDR3 bases are TGCGCCAGCAGCCAAGTCGGACTAGCGGGGGCCGACACCGGGGAGCTGTTTTTT. J is TRBJ2-2 and V is TRBV4-1; the match to TRBD2 covers 13 bases. The CDR3 spans 18 residues. Germline V CDR1 and CDR2: MGHRA, YSYEKL. Trimming cost V 1 base and J 3 bases; bases outside gene matches: 5.

The CDR3 region is CASSHSRQEARYEQYF. The CDR3 bases are TGTGCCAGCAGTCACTCCCGACAGGAGGCCCGTTACGAGCAGTACTTC. This chain links TRBV28 with TRBJ2-7; perhaps TRBD1 as D (6 bases). Germline-derived CDR1 and CDR2 are MDHEN and SYDVKM. The CDR3 covers 16 residues. The ends were cut back, 5 bases at V and 4 bases at J, with 21 bases in the middle.

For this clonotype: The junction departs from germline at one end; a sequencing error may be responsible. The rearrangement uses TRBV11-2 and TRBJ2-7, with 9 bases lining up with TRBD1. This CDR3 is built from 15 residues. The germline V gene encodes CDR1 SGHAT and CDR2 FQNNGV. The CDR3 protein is CASSQTGGSEDEQYF. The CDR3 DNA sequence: TGTGCCAGCAGCCAGACAGGGGGTTCTGAGGACGAGCAATACTTC. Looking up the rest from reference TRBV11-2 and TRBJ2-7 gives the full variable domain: EAGVAQSPRYKIIEKRQSVAFWCNPISGHATLYWYQQILGQGPKLLIQFQNNGVVDDSQLPKDRFSAERLKGVDSTLKIQPAKLEDSAVYLCASSQTGGSEDEQYFGPGTRLTVT.